This TCR beta chain derives from a study of blood T cell repertoires in COVID-19. Study context: Material from acute and convalescent COVID-19 was sourced from the United States, Italy and Spain.

Enrolment of Seattle patients took place during active infection, and they were followed longitudinally. CDR3 size: 16 residues. The V gene end was trimmed by 4 bases and the J gene end by 4 bases; junction bases not matched to a gene: 10. CDR1 and CDR2 from the germline V gene are SGHRS and YFSETQ. Data came from immunoSEQ multiplex PCR; TCRdb stores just in-frame clones and leaves some out. The sample includes approximately 170,000 clones, 83% of them seen just once. The TCR comes from a woman in her 70s with COVID-19, enrolled during active disease. Sequencing used peripheral blood. The V call is TRBV5-1, the J call TRBJ2-5; 10 bases match TRBD2. For the CDR3, the DNA is TGCGCCAGCAGCCTCGGGCTAGCGGGAGAGGGAGAGACCCAGTACTTC. Amino acids: CASSLGLAGEGETQYF. The whole variable domain, filled in from reference TRBV5-1 and TRBJ2-5, reads KAGVTQTPRYLIKTRGQQVTLSCSPISGHRSVSWYQQTPGQGLQFLFEYFSETQRNKGNFPGRFSGRQFSNSRSEMNVSTLELGDSALYLCASSLGLAGEGETQYFGPGTRLLVL.